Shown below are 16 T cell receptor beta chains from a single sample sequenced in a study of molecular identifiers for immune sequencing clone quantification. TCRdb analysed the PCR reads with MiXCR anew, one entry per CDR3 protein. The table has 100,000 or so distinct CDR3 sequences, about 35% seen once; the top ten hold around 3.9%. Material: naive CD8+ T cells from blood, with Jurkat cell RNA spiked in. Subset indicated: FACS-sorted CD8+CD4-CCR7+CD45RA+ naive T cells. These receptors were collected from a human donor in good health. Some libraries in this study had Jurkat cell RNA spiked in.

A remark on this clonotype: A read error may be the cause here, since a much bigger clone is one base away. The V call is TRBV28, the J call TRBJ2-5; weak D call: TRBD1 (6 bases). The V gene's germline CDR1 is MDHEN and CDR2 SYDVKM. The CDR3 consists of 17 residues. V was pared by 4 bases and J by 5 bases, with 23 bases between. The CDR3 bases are TGTGCCAGCAGTTCCGGTAAACAGGGACGGTTATATGAGACCCAGTACTTC. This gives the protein CASSSGKQGRLYETQYF. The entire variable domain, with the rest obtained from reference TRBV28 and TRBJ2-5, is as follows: DVKVTQSSRYLVKRTGEKVFLECVQDMDHENMFWYRQDPGLGLRLIYFSYDVKMKEKGDIPEGYSVSREKKERFSLILESASTNQTSMYLCASSSGKQGRLYETQYFGPGTRLLVL.

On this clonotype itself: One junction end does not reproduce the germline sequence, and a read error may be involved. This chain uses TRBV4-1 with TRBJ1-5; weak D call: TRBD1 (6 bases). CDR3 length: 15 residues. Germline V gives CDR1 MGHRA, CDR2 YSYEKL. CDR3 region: CASSQAGGANQPQQF. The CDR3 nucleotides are TGCGCCAGCAGCCAAGCCGGGGGCGCGAATCAGCCCCAGCAATTT.

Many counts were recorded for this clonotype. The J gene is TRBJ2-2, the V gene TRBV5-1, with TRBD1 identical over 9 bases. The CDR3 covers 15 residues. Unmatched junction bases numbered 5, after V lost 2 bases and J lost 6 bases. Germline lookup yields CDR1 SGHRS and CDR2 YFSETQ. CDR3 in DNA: TGCGCCAGCAGCTTCCACGACAGGGGGGCCGGGGAGCTGTTTTTT. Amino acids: CASSFHDRGAGELFF.

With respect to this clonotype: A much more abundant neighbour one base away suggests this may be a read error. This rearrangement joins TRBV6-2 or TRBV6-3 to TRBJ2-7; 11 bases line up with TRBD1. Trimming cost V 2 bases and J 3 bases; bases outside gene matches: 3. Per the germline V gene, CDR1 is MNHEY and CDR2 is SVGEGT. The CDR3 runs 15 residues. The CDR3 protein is CASSYPGQGDYEQYF. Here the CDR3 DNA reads TGTGCCAGCAGTTACCCGGGACAGGGGGACTACGAGCAGTACTTC.

The CDR3 DNA follows: TGTGCCAGCAGCTTCGCGGGCAAGCTCTACACCTACGAGCAGTACTTC. Translated: CASSFAGKLYTYEQYF. The rearrangement uses TRBV5-6 and TRBJ2-7; tentatively, D is TRBD2 (5 bases). V lost 2 bases, J lost 2 bases, and 17 bases lay in between. CDR1 is SGHDT and CDR2 is YYEEEE in the germline V gene. The CDR3 extends over 16 amino acids.

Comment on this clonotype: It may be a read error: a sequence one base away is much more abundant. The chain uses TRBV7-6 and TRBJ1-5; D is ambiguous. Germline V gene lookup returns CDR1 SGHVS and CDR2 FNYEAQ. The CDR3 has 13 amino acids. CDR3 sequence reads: CASSLFSIQPQHF. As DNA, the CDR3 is TGTGCCAGCAGCTTATTTAGCATTCAGCCCCAGCATTTT.

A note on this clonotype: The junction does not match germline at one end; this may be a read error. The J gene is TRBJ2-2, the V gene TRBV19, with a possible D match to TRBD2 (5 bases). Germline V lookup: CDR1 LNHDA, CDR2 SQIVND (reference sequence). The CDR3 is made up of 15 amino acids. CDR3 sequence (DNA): TGTGCCAGTACCTTCAGTGGAGAAAACACCGGGGAGCTGGTTTTT. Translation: CASTFSGENTGELVF.

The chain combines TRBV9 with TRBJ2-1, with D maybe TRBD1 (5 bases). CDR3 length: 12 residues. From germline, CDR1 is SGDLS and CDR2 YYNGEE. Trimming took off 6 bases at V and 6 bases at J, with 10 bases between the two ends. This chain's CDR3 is CASKGLGNEQFF. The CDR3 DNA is TGTGCCAGCAAGGGGTTGGGCAATGAGCAGTTCTTC.

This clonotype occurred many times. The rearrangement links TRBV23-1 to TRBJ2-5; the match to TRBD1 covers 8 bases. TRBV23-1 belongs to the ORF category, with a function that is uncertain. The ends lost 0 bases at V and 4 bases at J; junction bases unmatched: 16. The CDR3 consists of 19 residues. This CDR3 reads CASSQSRQGRRLWGETQYF. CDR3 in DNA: TGCGCCAGCAGTCAATCTCGACAGGGGCGTCGTCTGTGGGGAGAGACCCAGTACTTC.

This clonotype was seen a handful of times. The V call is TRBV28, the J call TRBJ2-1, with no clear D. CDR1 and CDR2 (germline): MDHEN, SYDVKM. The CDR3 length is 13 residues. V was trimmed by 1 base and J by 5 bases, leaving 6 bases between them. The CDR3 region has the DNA TGTGCCAGCAGTTTATTCCCACACAATGAGCAGTTCTTC. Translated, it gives CASSLFPHNEQFF.

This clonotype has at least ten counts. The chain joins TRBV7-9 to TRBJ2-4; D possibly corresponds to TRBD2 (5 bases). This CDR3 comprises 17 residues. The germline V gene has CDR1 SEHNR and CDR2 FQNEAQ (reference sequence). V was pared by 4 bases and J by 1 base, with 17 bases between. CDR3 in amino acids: CASSSITDGEAKNIQYF. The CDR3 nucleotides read TGTGCCAGCAGCTCGATAACTGACGGGGAGGCCAAAAACATTCAGTACTTC.

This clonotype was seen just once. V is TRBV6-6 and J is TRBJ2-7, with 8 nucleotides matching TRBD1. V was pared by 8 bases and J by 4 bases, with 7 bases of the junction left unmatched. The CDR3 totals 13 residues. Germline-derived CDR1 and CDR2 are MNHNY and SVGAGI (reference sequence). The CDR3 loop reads CASRPGTGYEQYF. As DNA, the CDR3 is TGTGCCAGCCGCCCCGGGACAGGATACGAGCAGTACTTC.

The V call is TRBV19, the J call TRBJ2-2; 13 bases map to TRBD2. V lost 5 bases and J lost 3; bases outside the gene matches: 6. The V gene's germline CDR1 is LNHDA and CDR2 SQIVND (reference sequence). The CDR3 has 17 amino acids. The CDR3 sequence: CASSSTSGRAHTGELFF. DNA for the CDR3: TGTGCCAGTAGTTCTACTAGCGGGAGGGCCCACACCGGGGAGCTGTTTTTT.

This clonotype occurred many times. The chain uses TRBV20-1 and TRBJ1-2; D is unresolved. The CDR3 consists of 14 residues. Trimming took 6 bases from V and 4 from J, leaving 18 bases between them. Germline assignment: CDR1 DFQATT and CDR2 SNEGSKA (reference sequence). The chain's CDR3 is CSAPVVSPPYGYTF. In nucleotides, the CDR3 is TGCAGTGCCCCCGTCGTATCCCCTCCCTATGGCTACACCTTC.

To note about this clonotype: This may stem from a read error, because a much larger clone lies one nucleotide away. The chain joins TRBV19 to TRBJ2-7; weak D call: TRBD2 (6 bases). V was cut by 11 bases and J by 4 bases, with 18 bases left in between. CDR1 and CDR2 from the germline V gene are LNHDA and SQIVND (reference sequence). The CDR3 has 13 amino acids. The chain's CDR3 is CAGSAGRGYEQYF. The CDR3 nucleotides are TGTGCCGGCTCGGCCGGGAGAGGTTACGAGCAGTACTTC. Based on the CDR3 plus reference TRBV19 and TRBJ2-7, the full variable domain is DGGITQSPKYLFRKEGQNVTLSCEQNLNHDAMYWYRQDPGQGLRLIYYSQIVNDFQKGDIAEGYSVSREKKESFPLTVTSAQKNPTAFYLCAGSAGRGYEQYFGPGTRLTVT.

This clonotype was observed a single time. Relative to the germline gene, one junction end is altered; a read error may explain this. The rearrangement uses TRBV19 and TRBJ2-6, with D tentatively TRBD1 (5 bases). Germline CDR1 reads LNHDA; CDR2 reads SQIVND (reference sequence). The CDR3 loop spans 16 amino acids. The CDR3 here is CASTIVGSSGANVLPF. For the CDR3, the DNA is TGTGCCAGTACAATTGTGGGCAGCTCTGGGGCCAACGTCCTGCCTTTC. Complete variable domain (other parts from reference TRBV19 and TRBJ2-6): DGGITQSPKYLFRKEGQNVTLSCEQNLNHDAMYWYRQDPGQGLRLIYYSQIVNDFQKGDIAEGYSVSREKKESFPLTVTSAQKNPTAFYLCASTIVGSSGANVLPFGAGSRLTVL.